This T cell receptor beta chain comes out of a study of cytomegalovirus exposure and HLA in healthy donors. As for the study in general: Roughly 80 million unique TCRs from HLA-typed donors made up an early data release.

Trimming cost V 2 bases and J 6 bases, with 15 bases left between them. Germline V gene lookup returns CDR1 SGDLS and CDR2 YYNGEE. The CDR3 has 14 residues. On this clone itself: Its antigen is unknown.

Primers: 60 Vbeta forward and 13 Jbeta reverse. The repertoire was sequenced with immunoSEQ multiplex PCR; TCRdb's copy has only in-frame clones and lacks some. The sample carries roughly 180,000 clones, roughly 9.4% recorded once. Study-wide points: A later analysis by the authors found several of the most significant clusters apparently linked to common viral pathogens. Both high specificity and high sensitivity reportedly marked the classifier's diagnosis of cytomegalovirus status.

Sequenced sample: PBMCs. This sequence was found in a woman under 40 in good health and CMV-seropositive. The chain uses TRBV9 and TRBJ2-7; D is possibly TRBD2 (6 bases). CDR3 coding DNA: TGTGCCAGCAGCGTTGACGGGAGCTGGCGCGAGCAGTACTTC. It specifies CASSVDGSWREQYF.